This T cell receptor beta chain was captured by sequencing in a study of regulatory T cells in long-lasting Graves disease. Deletions cut 8 bases from V and 1 base from J, with 15 bases between. The CDR3 extends over 15 amino acids. The germline V gene has CDR1 MNHNS and CDR2 SASEGT. Building the TCR beta libraries relied on iRepertoire HTBI primers, and CDR3 regions underwent Arm-PCR. TCRdb independently ran MiXCR on the multiplex PCR reads; one entry per CDR3 protein. The sample contains some 490,000 distinct CDR3 sequences, around 11% of which appear only once. Time point given: newly diagnosed GD, antithyroid drugs for less than 3 months. RNA isolated from PBMCs was used to make the TCR library. In its sample, this clonotype was seen many times. The sample was also linked to a second study, of T cells in Graves' hyperthyroidism and ophthalmopathy.

The receptor was derived from a woman aged 25 to 39 with Graves disease. The V gene is TRBV6-1, the J gene TRBJ2-1; no reliable D call. This specimen was peripheral blood mononuclear cells (PBMCs), taken at new diagnosis, from a patient treated with antithyroid drugs. The CDR3 DNA sequence: TGTGCCAGCCTCCTCCCCACACAGTCCTACAATGAGCAGTTCTTC. It codes for CASLLPTQSYNEQFF.